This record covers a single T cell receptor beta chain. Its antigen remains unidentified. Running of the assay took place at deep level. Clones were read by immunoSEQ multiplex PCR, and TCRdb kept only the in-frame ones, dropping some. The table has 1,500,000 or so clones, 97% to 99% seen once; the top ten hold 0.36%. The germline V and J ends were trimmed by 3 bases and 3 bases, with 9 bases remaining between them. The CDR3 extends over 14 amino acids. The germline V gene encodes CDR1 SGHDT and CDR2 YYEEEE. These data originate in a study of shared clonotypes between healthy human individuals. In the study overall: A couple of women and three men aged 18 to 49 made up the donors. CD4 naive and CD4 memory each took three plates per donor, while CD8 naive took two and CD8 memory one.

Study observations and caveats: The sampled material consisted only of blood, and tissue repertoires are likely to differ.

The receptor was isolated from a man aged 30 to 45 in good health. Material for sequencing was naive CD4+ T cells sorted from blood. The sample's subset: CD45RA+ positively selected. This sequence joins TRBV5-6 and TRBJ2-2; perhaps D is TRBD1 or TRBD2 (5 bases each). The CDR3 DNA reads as TGTGCCAGCAGCTCCGGGGCCGACACCGGGGAGCTGTTTTTT. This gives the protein CASSSGADTGELFF.